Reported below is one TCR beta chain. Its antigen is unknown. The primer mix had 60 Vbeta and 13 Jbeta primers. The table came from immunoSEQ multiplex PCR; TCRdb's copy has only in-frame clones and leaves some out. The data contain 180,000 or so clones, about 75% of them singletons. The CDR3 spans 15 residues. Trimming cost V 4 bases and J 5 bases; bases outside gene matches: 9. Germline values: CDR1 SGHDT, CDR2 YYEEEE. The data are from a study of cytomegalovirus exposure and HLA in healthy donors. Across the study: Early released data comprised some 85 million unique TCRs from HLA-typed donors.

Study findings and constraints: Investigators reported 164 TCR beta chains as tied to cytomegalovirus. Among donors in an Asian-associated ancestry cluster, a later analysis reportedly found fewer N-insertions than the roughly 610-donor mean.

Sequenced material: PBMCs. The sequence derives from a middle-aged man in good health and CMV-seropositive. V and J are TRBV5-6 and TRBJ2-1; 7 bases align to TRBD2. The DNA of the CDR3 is TGTGCCAGCAGCGCGAGACTAGCTATTAACAATGAGCAGTTCTTC. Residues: CASSARLAINNEQFF.